This TCR beta chain stems from a study of OX40 agonist ivuxolimab in advanced cancers. Turning to the study itself: Those enrolled were 82.7% male, with a mean age of about 66 years and ages from 23 to 79. Study-level results: CD8+ T cells showed, on average, more clonal expansion than CD4+ cells. Some nonresponders also had low normalized T-cell clonal expansion.

Germline CDR1 is MGHRA and CDR2 is YSYEKL. CDR3 length: 15 residues. The V and J ends lost 2 bases and 9 bases, in that order; junction bases with no gene match: 7. The assay was immunoSEQ multiplex PCR, and TCRdb's table has in-frame clones only and misses some. The repertoire includes about 69,000 clones, nearly 90% of them detected once, and over 9.5% sits in the top ten. In the case of this clone: The antigen is unknown.

This clonotype was sampled from an adult with an advanced solid tumor such as melanoma, head and neck, liver or kidney cancer. The genes are TRBV4-1 and TRBJ2-1, with 10 positions matching TRBD2. Sequenced here: CD4+ or CD8+ T cells sorted from blood, sampled in a trial of the OX40 agonist ivuxolimab. The CDR3 sequence is CASSQNLAGEFEQFF. The CDR3 nucleotides are TGCGCCAGCAGCCAAAACCTAGCGGGAGAGTTTGAGCAGTTCTTC.